This TCR beta chain derives from a study of blood T cell repertoires in COVID-19. Across the study: PBMCs, B-cell-depleted T cells, or T cells provided the cDNA or gDNA that made up the material.

Authors' processing steps: Amplification of reference gene primers provided the estimated nucleated cell counts. Sequenced by immunoSEQ multiplex PCR; TCRdb stores in-frame clones only, minus some. Clone size and V and J calls were adopted from that table, with D and trimming inferred from the DNA. The sample consists of about 76,000 clones, 70% to 90% of them appearing once. The CDR3 is 14 residues long. The sequenced sample consisted of peripheral blood. This sequence was found in a woman in her sixties or seventies with acute or convalescent COVID-19. The chain joins TRBV12-1 to TRBJ1-2; the table gives TRBD1 as D, unverified against the DNA. TRBV12-1 is labeled a pseudogene. CDR3 coding DNA: TGTGCCAGCAGCTGTACACAGGGGTACAATGGCTACACCTTC. Its protein is CASSCTQGYNGYTF.